This entry lists 32 T cell receptor beta chains sequenced from one sample in a study of blood T cells in healthy people across ages. Alongside a J-beta primer mix, a sample-barcoded 5' primer served in a second PCR lasting about 7 to 12 cycles. MiXCR was run by TCRdb on the 5' RACE reads, yielding one entry per CDR3 protein. The data show fewer than 800,000 distinct CDR3 sequences, about 52% seen once. The sample comprised blood. The source of these receptors is a woman between 55 and 75 years old in good health.

The genes are TRBV27 and TRBJ2-7, with 9 bases aligning to TRBD2. After removal of 6 bases from V and 6 bases from J, the junction contained 12 bases not matched to a gene. This CDR3 has 15 residues. From germline, CDR1 is MNHEY and CDR2 SMNVEV (reference sequence). CDR3 bases: TGTGCCAGCAGAAGACTAGCGGTACTCATCTCCGAGCAGTACTTC. As protein: CASRRLAVLISEQYF.

The chain recombines TRBV7-2 with TRBJ2-1; 14 bases are shared with TRBD2. After removal of 5 bases from V and 1 base from J, the junction contained 4 bases not matched to a gene. Germline lookup yields CDR1 SGHTA and CDR2 FQGNSA. The length of the CDR3 is 17 residues. The DNA of the CDR3 is TGTGCCAGCAGCAGACTAGCGGGAGGGACATCCTACAATGAGCAGTTCTTC. As protein: CASSRLAGGTSYNEQFF. Looking up the rest from reference TRBV7-2 and TRBJ2-1 gives the full variable domain: GAGVSQSPSNKVTEKGKDVELRCDPISGHTALYWYRQSLGQGLEFLIYFQGNSAPDKSGLPSDRFSAERTGGSVSTLTIQRTQQEDSAVYLCASSRLAGGTSYNEQFFGPGTRLTVL.

This clonotype was observed a few times. The CDR3 here is CSVGADTQYF. CDR3 DNA sequence: TGCAGTGTGGGGGCAGATACGCAGTATTTT. V and J are TRBV20-1 and TRBJ2-3, with D perhaps TRBD1 or TRBD2 (5 bases each). The germline V gene encodes CDR1 DFQATT and CDR2 SNEGSKA (reference sequence). The V end was cut by 7 bases, the J end by 4 bases, with 6 bases between. The CDR3 sequence is 10 residues long.

This clonotype was seen more than once but under ten times. This chain uses TRBV4-3 with TRBJ2-6; TRBD2 matches 7 bases. Germline assignment: CDR1 LGHNA and CDR2 YSLEER. The CDR3 loop spans 18 amino acids. V was pared by 4 bases and J by 0 bases, with 9 bases of the junction left unmatched. CDR3 sequence reads: CASSLLAGQSSGANVLTF. The CDR3 DNA sequence: TGCGCCAGCAGCCTGTTAGCGGGTCAGAGCTCTGGGGCCAACGTCCTGACTTTC.

This clonotype has a handful of counts. The rearrangement joins TRBV15 to TRBJ2-1, with a tentative D call TRBD1 (6 bases). The CDR3 is 13 residues long. V lost 2 bases, J lost 8 bases, and 10 bases lay in between. CDR1 LNHNV and CDR2 YYDKDF come from the germline V gene (reference sequence). The CDR3 DNA reads TGTGCCACCAGCAGAAACAGGGCCGATGAGCAGTTCTTC. Its translation: CATSRNRADEQFF.

V usage is TRBV5-1 and J usage is TRBJ1-1; 8 nucleotides match TRBD1. The CDR3 is 14 amino acids. Germline assignment: CDR1 SGHRS and CDR2 YFSETQ. V lost 5 bases and J lost 4; bases outside the gene matches: 7. CDR3 sequence (DNA): TGCGCCAGCAGGTCCACAGGGGGTGGCACTGAAGCTTTCTTT. It yields the protein CASRSTGGGTEAFF. Together with reference TRBV5-1 and TRBJ1-1, the CDR3 gives the full variable domain: KAGVTQTPRYLIKTRGQQVTLSCSPISGHRSVSWYQQTPGQGLQFLFEYFSETQRNKGNFPGRFSGRQFSNSRSEMNVSTLELGDSALYLCASRSTGGGTEAFFGQGTRLTVV.

The CDR3 region is CASMGASYEQFF. CDR3 nucleotides: TGTGCCAGCATGGGGGCCTCCTACGAGCAGTTCTTC. The gene calls are TRBV25-1 and TRBJ2-1, with D maybe TRBD1 (6 bases). The CDR3 is 12 residues long. CDR1 MGHDK and CDR2 SYGVNS come from the germline V gene. Trimming stripped 7 bases from V and 10 bases from J, with 14 bases between.

V is TRBV6-1 and J is TRBJ1-1; 8 bases agree with TRBD1. Per germline, CDR1 MNHNS and CDR2 SASEGT. V dropped 4 bases and J dropped 3; count of bases not matched to a gene: 4. The CDR3 is 14 amino acids. CDR3 amino acids: CASSAGGAYTEAFF. Here the CDR3 DNA reads TGTGCCAGCAGTGCAGGGGGCGCTTACACTGAAGCTTTCTTT.

This chain joins TRBV28 and TRBJ2-4; maybe TRBD2 (5 bases). V lost 8 bases, J lost 0 bases, and 8 bases lay in between. Germline-derived CDR1 and CDR2 are MDHEN and SYDVKM. CDR3 length equals 13 residues. The CDR3 DNA sequence: TGTGCCAGCGAGGGAGTAGCCAAAAACATTCAGTACTTC. This translates into CASEGVAKNIQYF.

The genes are TRBV3-1 and TRBJ2-1; a possible D gene is TRBD2 (5 bases). The V gene lost 4 bases and the J gene lost 10 bases, with 14 bases spanning the gap. This CDR3 has 13 residues. CDR1 and CDR2 from the germline V gene are LGHDT and YNNKEL (reference sequence). Here the CDR3 reads CASSPSLLAEQFF. The CDR3 DNA follows: TGTGCCAGCAGCCCCTCGCTTTTAGCGGAGCAGTTCTTC.

The table lists this clonotype with a few counts. The chain combines TRBV11-2 with TRBJ2-5; 7 positions agree with TRBD2. The J segment lost 1 base and the V segment lost 11 bases, leaving 7 bases of the junction unmatched. Germline V gene data show CDR1 as SGHAT and CDR2 as FQNNGV. The CDR3 runs 13 residues. The CDR3: CAVGSGVQETQYF. The CDR3 region has the DNA TGTGCCGTCGGGAGCGGGGTCCAAGAGACCCAGTACTTC.

This rearrangement joins TRBV6-2 or TRBV6-3 to TRBJ1-2, with D unresolved. The CDR3 has 14 residues. Trimming shortened V by 2 bases and J by 6 bases, and 13 bases separated the two germline ends. Germline V gene lookup returns CDR1 MNHEY and CDR2 SVGEGT. In DNA, the CDR3 is TGTGCCAGCAGTTACGGGCTTAGAAGGAATGGCTACACCTTC. Translating gives CASSYGLRRNGYTF.

The CDR3 reads CASSGLGQANYGYTF. The CDR3 coding sequence is TGTGCCAGCAGCGGCCTGGGACAGGCTAACTATGGCTACACCTTC. This rearrangement joins TRBV14 to TRBJ1-2; 8 nucleotides match TRBD1. Trimming at V came to 5 bases and at J to 0 bases, leaving 5 bases not matched to a gene. This CDR3 is built from 15 residues. Per the germline V gene, CDR1 is SGHDN and CDR2 is FVKESK.

The chain employs TRBV7-2 and TRBJ2-5, with TRBD2 identical over 7 bases. Losses at the gene ends were 5 bases for V and 11 bases for J; bases not matched to a gene: 14. CDR1 and CDR2 from the germline V gene are SGHTA and FQGNSA. This CDR3 spans 14 amino acids. The CDR3: CASSLVGGAAEQYF. Written as DNA, the CDR3 is TGTGCCAGCAGCCTTGTGGGAGGGGCAGCTGAGCAGTACTTC.

The chain joins TRBV7-2 to TRBJ2-3; 14 bases align to TRBD2. The V gene's germline CDR1 is SGHTA and CDR2 FQGNSA. The CDR3 is 18 amino acids. Trimming took 3 bases from V and 2 from J; bases not matched to a gene: 7. The CDR3 DNA reads TGTGCCAGCAGCTTGGCTCCGGGACTAGCGGGAGACACAGATACGCAGTATTTT. Protein product: CASSLAPGLAGDTDTQYF.

This clonotype was seen only a few times. This sequence joins TRBV3-1 and TRBJ2-7; D gene uncertain. Germline CDR1 LGHDT, CDR2 YNNKEL (reference sequence). The germline V and J ends were trimmed by 3 bases and 0 bases, with 15 bases remaining between them. The CDR3 has 16 residues. Here the CDR3 reads CASSHLHGRRSYEQYF. The CDR3 DNA reads TGTGCCAGCAGCCACCTTCATGGCAGGCGCTCCTACGAGCAGTACTTC.

V is TRBV15 and J is TRBJ2-1; no definite D call. The J call may be wrong; the DNA end is better matched by TRBJ2-7. The CDR3 is 15 amino acids. Germline CDR1 and CDR2: LNHNV and YYDKDF (reference sequence). CDR3 amino acids: CATSRERSSYNEQYF. DNA for the CDR3: TGTGCCACCAGCAGAGAGAGGAGCTCCTACAATGAGCAGTACTTC.

The V and J genes are TRBV20-1 and TRBJ2-7; 8 bases align to TRBD2. Unmatched junction bases numbered 20, after V lost 3 bases and J lost 7 bases. The germline gives CDR1 DFQATT, CDR2 SNEGSKA (reference sequence). This CDR3 is 17 amino acids long. CDR3 loop: CSARPFAGRALYNEQYF. The CDR3 region has the DNA TGCAGTGCTAGGCCTTTTGCCGGGAGGGCCCTCTACAATGAGCAGTACTTC.

The V gene is TRBV12-3 or TRBV12-4, the J gene TRBJ2-7; D might be TRBD1 (5 bases). The V end lost 6 bases, the J end lost 6 bases, and 12 bases lay between the germline ends. The CDR3 contains 12 residues. The CDR3, as DNA: TGTGCCAGCAGGGACACCCGGACCGAGCAGTACTTC. Translated: CASRDTRTEQYF.

This chain uses TRBV29-1 with TRBJ2-5; the D gene is possibly TRBD2 (6 bases). The CDR3 has 12 amino acids. The V gene lost 4 bases and the J gene lost 10 bases, with 16 bases spanning the gap. CDR1 is SQVTM and CDR2 is ANQGSEA in the germline V gene. This CDR3 is CSVGQRGGVQYF. CDR3 sequence (DNA): TGCAGCGTTGGACAGCGAGGAGGGGTCCAGTACTTC.

J is TRBJ2-7 and V is TRBV6-2 or TRBV6-3, with D tentatively TRBD2 (5 bases). This CDR3 has 13 residues. Germline V CDR1 and CDR2: MNHEY, SVGEGT. V was trimmed by 2 bases and J by 2 bases, leaving 7 bases between them. CDR3 region: CASSYAGTYEQYF. The CDR3 bases are TGTGCCAGCAGTTACGCGGGCACCTACGAGCAGTACTTC.

The chain links TRBV18 to TRBJ2-2; possible D gene TRBD1, 6 bases. V lost 4 bases and J lost 4, with 13 bases in between. Germline V lookup: CDR1 KGHSH, CDR2 LQKENI. The CDR3 extends over 15 amino acids. The CDR3 loop reads CASSQKQGSTGELFF. DNA of the CDR3: TGTGCCAGCTCACAGAAGCAGGGGTCCACCGGGGAGCTGTTTTTT.

V gene TRBV29-1 combines with J gene TRBJ2-5; 9 positions agree with TRBD2. Trimming cost V 8 bases and J 5 bases; bases outside gene matches: 6. The length of the CDR3 is 12 residues. The germline V gene encodes CDR1 SQVTM and CDR2 ANQGSEA. The CDR3 nucleotides read TGCAGCTTAGCGGGAGCAAAGGAGACCCAGTACTTC. Translation: CSLAGAKETQYF.

V is TRBV29-1 and J is TRBJ2-1; 9 positions match TRBD2. There are 16 residues in the CDR3. The trim removed 5 bases at V and 7 bases at J, leaving 15 bases unmatched. Germline lookup yields CDR1 SQVTM and CDR2 ANQGSEA. CDR3 in DNA: TGCAGCGTTAAGCTCCAAGCGGGAGGCTTCATAAATGAGCAGTTCTTC. Translating it yields CSVKLQAGGFINEQFF.

This clonotype was seen a few times. The rearrangement uses TRBV12-3 or TRBV12-4 and TRBJ1-2; D may be TRBD1 (5 bases). This CDR3 is built from 14 residues. The V gene lost 5 bases and the J gene lost 6 bases, with 16 bases spanning the gap. CDR3 nucleotides: TGTGCCAGCAGTGGACAAGCCCTGCTGCATGGCTACACCTTC. It specifies CASSGQALLHGYTF.

The rearrangement joins TRBV25-1 to TRBJ1-1, with D tentatively TRBD1 (5 bases). Germline V gene lookup returns CDR1 MGHDK and CDR2 SYGVNS. The CDR3 length is 13 residues. V lost 4 bases to trimming and J lost 3 bases, with 9 bases between them. CDR3 DNA sequence: TGTGCCAGCAGTGGATGGGGGGACACTGAAGCTTTCTTT. Amino acid sequence: CASSGWGDTEAFF.

This clonotype turned up a few times. A much larger clone differs from this one at a single base, so this may be a read error. This CDR3 reads CASSVLEGLEQYF. CDR3 bases: TGTGCCAGCAGCGTACTGGAGGGGCTCGAGCAGTACTTC. The chain employs TRBV7-2 and TRBJ2-5, with D perhaps matching TRBD2 (6 bases). Near its end, the DNA agrees better with TRBJ2-7, so the J call may be wrong. The CDR3 is 13 amino acids. Germline lookup yields CDR1 SGHTA and CDR2 FQGNSA.

The chain links TRBV24-1 to TRBJ2-3, with D tentatively TRBD1 or TRBD2 (6 bases each). Trimming cost V 2 bases and J 0 bases, with 8 bases left between them. The CDR3 runs to 15 residues. From germline, CDR1 is KGHDR and CDR2 SFDVKD. CDR3 region: CATSDWGASTDTQYF. DNA for the CDR3: TGTGCCACCAGTGATTGGGGGGCCAGCACAGATACGCAGTATTTT.

J is TRBJ2-5 and V is TRBV7-2; D may match TRBD1 or TRBD2 (5 bases each). Germline V CDR1 and CDR2: SGHTA, FQGNSA. Trimming took off 3 bases at V and 10 bases at J, with 18 bases between the two ends. The CDR3 sequence is 14 residues long. The CDR3 sequence is CASSLISEPGSQYF. CDR3 DNA sequence: TGTGCCAGCAGCTTGATCTCAGAACCAGGGAGCCAGTACTTC.

A remark on this clonotype: One junction end does not reproduce the germline sequence, and a read error may be involved. The gene calls are TRBV11-3 and TRBJ1-1; D is uncertain. This CDR3 contains 13 residues. CDR1 is SGHNT and CDR2 is YENEEA in the germline V gene. The CDR3, as DNA: TGTGCCGGCAGCTTACAGTGGAACACTGAAGCTTTCTTT. This codes for CAGSLQWNTEAFF. The full variable domain, rest sourced from reference TRBV11-3 and TRBJ1-1, is EAGVVQSPRYKIIEKKQPVAFWCNPISGHNTLYWYLQNLGQGPELLIRYENEEAVDDSQLPKDRFSAERLKGVDSTLKIQPAELGDSAVYLCAGSLQWNTEAFFGQGTRLTVV.

Concerning this clonotype itself: A read error is possible here, since a much larger clone lies one base away. The V gene is TRBV7-3, the J gene TRBJ2-7; the D gene could be TRBD1 or TRBD2 (5 bases each). Trimming shortened V by 4 bases and J by 2 bases, and 15 bases separated the two germline ends. The CDR3 has 15 amino acids. The germline V gene has CDR1 SGHTA and CDR2 FQGTGA. The CDR3 nucleotides are TGTGCCAGCAGCTCTGGACGGGGCGCCACCTACGAGCAGTACTTC. Translation: CASSSGRGATYEQYF.

This clonotype was counted once. This chain's CDR3 is CASRPGADYNEQFF. CDR3 DNA sequence: TGTGCCAGCAGGCCAGGGGCAGACTACAATGAGCAGTTCTTC. The chain couples TRBV27 to TRBJ2-1; weak D call: TRBD1 (6 bases). V was trimmed by 6 bases and J by 3 bases, leaving 12 bases between them. From germline, CDR1 is MNHEY and CDR2 SMNVEV (reference sequence). CDR3 length equals 14 residues.